These T cell receptor beta chains were read from a single sample in a study of T cells after yellow fever vaccination. TCRdb re-called the 5' RACE reads with MiXCR, one entry per CDR3 protein. The sample shows about 110,000 distinct CDR3 sequences, roughly 8.4% of them seen only once. The specimen comprised CD8+ T cells sorted from PBMCs, sampled 45 days after the yellow fever booster vaccination. These receptors were collected from a man aged 25-45 years who received the YFV17D yellow fever vaccine. The CDR3 runs from the conserved cysteine through the conserved F or W. A D gene is named only where the DNA matches it firmly. Some rows have no size entry. The others give once, few or many, or a class for an expanded clone.

j_call d_call clone_size v_call cdr3_nt cdr3_aa
TRBJ2-3 TRBD2 NA TRBV7-8 TGTGCCAGCAGCTTATGGATGGGAGCGGGAATGTCAGATACGCAGTATTTT CASSLWMGAGMSDTQYF
TRBJ2-1 TRBD1 NA TRBV14 TGTGCCAGCAGCCAAGATCCAGGACAGGGGGCCTTTAATGAGCAGTTCTTC CASSQDPGQGAFNEQFF
TRBJ2-3 NA many TRBV6-5 TGTGCCAGCAGTTACCAAGCCAGGCCTAGCACAGATACGCAGTATTTT CASSYQARPSTDTQYF
TRBJ1-1 NA NA TRBV30 TGTGCCTGGACCCCGGTAATGAACACTGAAGCTTTCTTT CAWTPVMNTEAFF
TRBJ2-1 TRBD2 few TRBV14 TGTGCCAGCAGCCTATGGACTAGCGGAATAGGGGAGCAGTTCTTC CASSLWTSGIGEQFF
TRBJ2-7 NA NA TRBV27 TGTGCCAGCAGTTTCGGCAGGGACTACGAGCAGTACTTC CASSFGRDYEQYF
TRBJ2-1 TRBD2 NA TRBV27 TGTGCCAGCAGCAAAACCCCCGGGACTATCGGGAGAAGGCAGTTCTTC CASSKTPGTIGRRQFF
TRBJ1-1 NA many TRBV4-2 TGTGCCAGCAGCCAAGCCTCCCACCAGAACACTGAAGCTTTCTTT CASSQASHQNTEAFF
TRBJ2-2 NA many TRBV27 TGTGCCAGCGCCTCGGGAAACACCGGGGAGCTGTTTTTT CASASGNTGELFF
TRBJ1-5 NA many TRBV7-6 TGTGCCAGCAGCTTAGGCCAGGGAGATAGCAATCAGCCCCAGCATTTT CASSLGQGDSNQPQHF
TRBJ2-5 TRBD1 NA TRBV14 TGTGCCAGCAGCGGGACAGGGGATAGGAGAGAGACCCAGTACTTC CASSGTGDRRETQYF
TRBJ1-4 TRBD1 many TRBV2 TGTGCCAGCAAAGAGACAGGGGGCGCTTCGGAAAAACTGTTTTTT CASKETGGASEKLFF
TRBJ2-3 TRBD2 many TRBV7-9 TGTGCCAGCAGCCGACTAGCGGAGAGCACAGATACGCAGTATTTT CASSRLAESTDTQYF
TRBJ2-2 NA NA TRBV12-3/TRBV12-4 TGTGCCAGCAGTTCTCGACAGCCGTGGAACACCGGGGAGCTGTTTTTT CASSSRQPWNTGELFF
TRBJ2-1 NA many TRBV4-3 TGCGCCAGCAGCCAACCCGGAAACAATGAGCAGTTCTTC CASSQPGNNEQFF
TRBJ2-7 NA many TRBV29-1 TGCAGCTCCCTTGGGGAATACGAGCAGTACTTC CSSLGEYEQYF
TRBJ2-1 TRBD2 many TRBV27 TGTGCCAGCAGTTTCCTAGCGGGATACGGTGATGAGCAGTTCTTC CASSFLAGYGDEQFF